These T cell receptor beta chains were read from a single sample in a study of T cells after yellow fever vaccination. TCRdb reanalysed the 5' RACE reads using MiXCR and keeps one entry per CDR3 protein. The sample contains 230,000 or so distinct CDR3 sequences, approximately 6.7% of which appear only once. The specimen comprised CD4+ T cells sorted from PBMCs, sampled on the day of the yellow fever booster vaccination. All receptors come from a man aged 25-45 years who received the YFV17D yellow fever vaccine. Both conserved end residues are part of each CDR3. The D gene is left open where the match is weak. For some rows the clone size is stated as once, few or many, or as a class when expanded; others skip it.

d_call: .; v_call: TRBV18; clone_size: .; j_call: TRBJ1-1; cdr3_aa: CASSRAGTNTEAFF; cdr3_nt: TGTGCCAGCTCACGGGCAGGGACGAACACTGAAGCTTTCTTT
d_call: .; v_call: TRBV20-1; clone_size: .; j_call: TRBJ2-2; cdr3_aa: CSALDRNTGELFF; cdr3_nt: TGCAGTGCCCTCGACAGGAACACCGGGGAGCTGTTTTTT
d_call: .; v_call: TRBV6-1; clone_size: .; j_call: TRBJ2-5; cdr3_aa: CASTVQPRRTQETQYF; cdr3_nt: TGTGCCAGCACGGTCCAGCCCCGACGGACCCAAGAGACCCAGTACTTC
d_call: TRBD1; v_call: TRBV12-3/TRBV12-4; clone_size: .; j_call: TRBJ2-2; cdr3_aa: CASSLSRMGQANTGELFF; cdr3_nt: TGTGCCAGCAGTTTATCCAGGATGGGACAGGCGAACACCGGGGAGCTGTTTTTT
d_call: TRBD2; v_call: TRBV7-8; clone_size: many; j_call: TRBJ2-7; cdr3_aa: CASSYKTSGSYEQYF; cdr3_nt: TGTGCCAGCAGTTATAAGACTAGCGGGAGCTACGAGCAGTACTTC
d_call: TRBD1; v_call: TRBV11-2; clone_size: many; j_call: TRBJ2-3; cdr3_aa: CASSLRGQGGGAPTDTQYF; cdr3_nt: TGTGCCAGCAGCCTCAGGGGACAGGGTGGCGGGGCCCCCACAGATACGCAGTATTTT
d_call: .; v_call: TRBV10-1; clone_size: .; j_call: TRBJ2-7; cdr3_aa: CASSDETVPYEQYF; cdr3_nt: TGCGCCAGCAGTGATGAGACAGTCCCCTACGAGCAGTACTTC
d_call: .; v_call: TRBV5-1; clone_size: few; j_call: TRBJ2-5; cdr3_aa: CASSTGSGPQYF; cdr3_nt: TGCGCCAGCAGCACGGGTAGCGGTCCCCAGTACTTC
d_call: .; v_call: TRBV24-1; clone_size: many; j_call: TRBJ2-3; cdr3_aa: CATSDLQIGDTQYF; cdr3_nt: TGTGCCACCAGTGATTTGCAAATCGGAGATACGCAGTATTTT
d_call: .; v_call: TRBV3-1; clone_size: .; j_call: TRBJ1-2; cdr3_aa: CASSLGSGYTF; cdr3_nt: TGTGCCAGCAGCCTTGGTTCCGGCTACACCTTC
d_call: .; v_call: TRBV5-1; clone_size: many; j_call: TRBJ1-6; cdr3_aa: CASTDSRDSPLHF; cdr3_nt: TGCGCCAGCACGGACAGTAGGGATTCACCCCTCCACTTT
d_call: TRBD2; v_call: TRBV27; clone_size: .; j_call: TRBJ2-3; cdr3_aa: CASSQRTSGRGDTQYF; cdr3_nt: TGTGCCAGCAGTCAACGGACTAGCGGGAGAGGAGATACGCAGTATTTT
d_call: TRBD2; v_call: TRBV20-1; clone_size: .; j_call: TRBJ2-1; cdr3_aa: CCARVSSTSGSYNEQFF; cdr3_nt: TGCTGTGCTAGAGTGAGTAGCACTAGCGGCTCCTACAATGAGCAGTTCTTC